This T cell receptor beta chain was captured in a study of T cell responses to AZD1222 COVID-19 vaccine. In the study overall: Second doses that came at about 4 or about 12 weeks were put together. Study-level findings and limits: Reports say nearly half of spike-specific TCRs go after unmutated variant regions. Scientists sampled the repertoires only once the peak T cell response had passed. At 160-218 and 743-854, vaccine-associated CD4 TCRs were dominant, and they spanned spike.

The ends lost 6 bases at V and 3 bases at J; junction bases unmatched: 5. In germline, CDR1 is MNHEY, CDR2 SVGAGI. This CDR3 has 15 residues. This clone was observed once. The target antigen is unknown. The data were produced by immunoSEQ multiplex PCR, yet TCRdb's version contains in-frame clones alone and is incomplete. The table shows some 96,000 clones, with about 83% occurring only once. The specimen was peripheral blood, collected on day 0 of AZD1222 vaccination. This TCR derives from an adult in good health. This chain connects TRBV6-5 to TRBJ2-3, with 11 bases matching TRBD2. The CDR3 DNA follows: TGTGCCAGCAGCCCGACTAGCGGGGATACAGATACGCAGTATTTT. It is translated as CASSPTSGDTDTQYF.